This TCR beta chain derives from a study of blood T cell repertoires in COVID-19. Clones were read by immunoSEQ multiplex PCR, and TCRdb kept only the in-frame ones, dropping some. The sample contains some 120,000 clones, roughly nine tenths of which appear only once. CDR3 size: 18 residues. V dropped 3 bases and J dropped 1 base, with 19 bases sitting between them. Germline-derived CDR1 and CDR2 are SGDLS and YYNGEE. The sequenced sample consisted of peripheral blood. This TCR was recovered from a human donor with active COVID-19. The donor label of this sample is uncertain. The chain has TRBV9 and TRBJ2-2; a possible D gene is TRBD1 (5 bases). In DNA, the CDR3 is TGTGCCAGCAGCGCCACAAAGGCCCAGGGTGTGAACACCGGGGAGCTGTTTTTT. This gives the protein CASSATKAQGVNTGELFF.